The rows below give T cell receptor beta chains drawn from one sample of a study of blood T cell repertoires in COVID-19. Clones were sequenced by immunoSEQ multiplex PCR, and TCRdb holds only the in-frame ones, with some missing. The repertoire holds 15,000 to 20,000 clones, with around 81% as singletons. The sequencing input was peripheral blood. The receptors come from a man aged 40-55 years with active or convalescent COVID-19. Both conserved end residues are part of each CDR3. The D gene is left open where the match is weak.

>TRBJ1-3|TRBV6-1|-
CASSEYIQTIAGNTIYF
>TRBJ1-5|TRBV5-5|-
CASSGDSSWEPQHF
>TRBJ2-2|TRBV9|-
CASSPGGSSNTGELFF
>TRBJ1-4|TRBV7-8|-
CASSVQGLFNEKLFF
>TRBJ1-4|TRBV4-2|-
CASSQGGVGKLFF
>TRBJ2-2|TRBV5-6|-
CASSLTPGTTNTGELFF
>TRBJ1-4|TRBV15|-
CATSRGAETNEKLFF
>TRBJ2-3|TRBV29-1|TRBD1
CSADRGGTDTQYF
>TRBJ2-3|TRBV4-2|-
CASSQDSQGIVDTQYF
>TRBJ2-1|TRBV7-3|TRBD2
CASSLVGLAGNEQFF
>TRBJ1-5|TRBV5-6|-
CASSSGQSNQPQHF
>TRBJ1-2|TRBV5-4|TRBD1
CASSPGQGARGYTF
>TRBJ2-1|TRBV5-1|TRBD1
CASTQRDRGTNNEQFF
>TRBJ1-2|TRBV28|-
CATQNPRGNYTF
>TRBJ2-2|TRBV5-5|TRBD1
CASSFSATGGTTGELFF
>TRBJ1-2|TRBV18|TRBD1
CASSSAQGGGYTF
>TRBJ1-2|TRBV18|-
CASSPLDRDYGYTF
>TRBJ1-6|TRBV11-2|-
CASSAPRVLNSPLHF
>TRBJ2-1|TRBV9|TRBD1
CASDRGLLRGGQFF
>TRBJ2-2|TRBV9|-
CASSVEAVLTGELFF
>TRBJ2-3|TRBV7-2|TRBD2
CASSGPGLAVADTQYF
>TRBJ2-5|TRBV7-9|TRBD2
CASKTSGGQETQYF
>TRBJ1-1|TRBV30|-
CAWSVNRGTEAFF
>TRBJ2-3|TRBV7-3|TRBD1
CASSIGGQGADTQYF
>TRBJ1-4|TRBV6-5|TRBD1
CASSYTDRANEKLFF
>TRBJ1-1|TRBV6-5|-
CASSVNTEAFF
>TRBJ1-1|TRBV18|-
CASSPGRRSTEAFF
>TRBJ2-3|TRBV29-1|-
CSVEGGRGSDTQYF
>TRBJ2-1|TRBV27|TRBD1
CASSRTGGPKAYNEQFF
>TRBJ1-6|TRBV4-3|-
CASSQDDLAGESPLHF
>TRBJ1-2|TRBV6-6|-
CASGSPGLLYGYTF
>TRBJ2-3|TRBV4-3|TRBD2
CASSQGGGMADTQYF
>TRBJ1-4|TRBV7-9|-
CASSRGRQETNEKLFF
>TRBJ1-4|TRBV7-2|-
CASSLGGATANEKLFF
>TRBJ1-3|TRBV19|-
CASRSNRDFSGNTIYF
>TRBJ2-7|TRBV7-9|TRBD2
CASSPRKGGFLGQGEQYF
>TRBJ1-2|TRBV5-6|TRBD1
CASSLTEEDRDYGYTF
>TRBJ1-2|TRBV19|-
CASSLGRGYTF
>TRBJ1-3|TRBV14|TRBD1
CASSPFSTGPGNTIYF
>TRBJ1-1|TRBV7-2|TRBD1
CASSWDRANTEAFF
>TRBJ2-7|TRBV30|-
CALQATYEQYF
>TRBJ2-7|TRBV5-6|-
CASSPAPGPTYEQYF
>TRBJ1-1|TRBV28|-
CASSLLGSKNTEAFF
>TRBJ1-3|TRBV6-5|-
CASRAQKNTIYF
>TRBJ1-2|TRBV27|TRBD1
CASSLLGTGVVKGYTF